The text below deals with one T cell receptor beta chain. The antigen is unknown. Other DNA sequences from this sample encode an identical CDR3 as well. The CDR3 is 14 residues long. V lost 6 bases and J 4 bases, leaving 18 bases between the germline ends. Germline V gene lookup returns CDR1 GTSNPN and CDR2 SVGIG (reference sequence). This entry belongs to a study of metastatic and nonmetastatic thyroid tumors. The wider study: Comparative analysis of repertoires was undertaken across blood and tumor or nodule tissue obtained from malignant and benign thyroid patients.

Thyroid surgery was performed in patients who had received no treatment beforehand. Study-wide results and limits: It was reported that TCR beta diversity was significantly higher in malignant thyroid tumors than benign nodules, in blood and tumor.

TCRdb re-clonotyped the PCR reads via MiXCR. This sample has roughly 59,000 clones; about a sixth occur once, and the top ten carry over 9%. The chain links TRBV30 to TRBJ1-2; possibly TRBD1 for D (5 bases). The source is a male donor with papillary thyroid cancer or a benign thyroid nodule (not recorded which). Some clones in this sample may be carry-over from other donors' samples. Sequencing input: blood. The CDR3 region is CACPTGNSTYGYTF. The CDR3 region has the DNA TGTGCCTGCCCCACAGGTAACAGTACCTATGGCTACACCTTC.